The entry that follows covers one T cell receptor (beta chain) sequence. The antigen is unknown. The data were obtained in a study of CXCR3-negative and CXCR3-positive naive CD8 T cells. The authors prepared UMI-labeled TRB cDNA libraries by 5' RACE. TCRdb re-called the 5' RACE reads; every CDR3 protein appears as one record, without DNA. The sample yields roughly 130,000 distinct CDR3 sequences, of which the top ten take up 0.5% to 0.75%. CDR1 is SGHRS, CDR2 YFSETQ, per germline. The CDR3 loop spans 15 amino acids. Study outcomes and limitations: Both of the naive subsets showed about the same high diversity, but memory CD8+ cells had much less. Memory cells showed distinct TRBV-TRBJ patterns, while the two naive subsets matched. Compared with CXCR3-negative naive cells, CXCR3-positive naive cells showed more hydrophobic TRB CDR3s.

Every CD8+ T cell subset underwent triplicate sorting at roughly 300,000 cells apiece. Among CD8+ T cells, naive ones were CD45RO-CCR7+CD27+CD95-. The chain recombines TRBV5-1 with TRBJ2-7; with no DNA, the TCRdb D assignment of TRBD1 cannot be verified. The specimen was naive CXCR3+ CD8+ T cells from blood. Regarding subset: CD45RO-CCR7+CD27+CD95- naive CD8+ T cells expressing CXCR3 (TNR3+). This receptor was taken from a human donor in good health. Some clones in this sample may be carry-over from other donors' samples. The CDR3: CASSLVGAGAYEQYF.